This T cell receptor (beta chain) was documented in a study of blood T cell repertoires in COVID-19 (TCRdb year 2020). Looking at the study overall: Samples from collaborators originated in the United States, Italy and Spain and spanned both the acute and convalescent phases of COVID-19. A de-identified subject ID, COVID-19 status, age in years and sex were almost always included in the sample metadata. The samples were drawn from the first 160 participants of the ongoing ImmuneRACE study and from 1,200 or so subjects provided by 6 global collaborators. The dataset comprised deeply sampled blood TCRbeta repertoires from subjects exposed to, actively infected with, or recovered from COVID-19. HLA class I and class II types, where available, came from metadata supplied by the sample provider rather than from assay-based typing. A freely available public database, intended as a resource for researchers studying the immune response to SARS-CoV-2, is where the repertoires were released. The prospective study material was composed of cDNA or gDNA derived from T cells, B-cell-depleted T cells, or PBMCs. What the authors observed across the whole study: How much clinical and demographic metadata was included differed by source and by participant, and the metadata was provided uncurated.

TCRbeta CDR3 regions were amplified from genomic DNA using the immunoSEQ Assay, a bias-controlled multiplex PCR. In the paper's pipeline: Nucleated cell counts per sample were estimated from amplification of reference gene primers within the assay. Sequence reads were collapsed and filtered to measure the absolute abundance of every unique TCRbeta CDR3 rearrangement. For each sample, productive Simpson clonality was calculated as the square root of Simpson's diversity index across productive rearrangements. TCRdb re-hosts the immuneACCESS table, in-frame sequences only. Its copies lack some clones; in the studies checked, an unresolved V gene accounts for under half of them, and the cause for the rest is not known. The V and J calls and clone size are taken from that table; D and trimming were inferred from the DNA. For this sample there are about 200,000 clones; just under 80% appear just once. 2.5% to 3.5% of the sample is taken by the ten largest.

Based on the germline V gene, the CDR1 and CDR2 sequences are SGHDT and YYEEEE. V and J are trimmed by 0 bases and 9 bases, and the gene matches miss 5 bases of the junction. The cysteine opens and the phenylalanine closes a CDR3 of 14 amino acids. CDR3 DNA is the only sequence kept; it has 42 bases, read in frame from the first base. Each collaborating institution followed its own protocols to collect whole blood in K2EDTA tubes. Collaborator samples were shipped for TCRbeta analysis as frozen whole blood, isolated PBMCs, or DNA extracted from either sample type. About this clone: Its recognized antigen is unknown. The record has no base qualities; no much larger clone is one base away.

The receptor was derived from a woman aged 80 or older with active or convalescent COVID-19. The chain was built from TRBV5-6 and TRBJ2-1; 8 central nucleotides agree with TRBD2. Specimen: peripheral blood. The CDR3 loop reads CASSLARGAGEQFF. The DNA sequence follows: TGTGCCAGCAGCTTGGCGCGGGGGGCAGGTGAGCAGTTCTTC.